This T cell receptor beta chain was sequenced for a study of blood T cell repertoires in COVID-19. As for the study in general: Sites in the United States, Italy and Spain provided acute and convalescent COVID-19 samples. Nucleic acid was either cDNA or gDNA, and it came from T cells, B-cell-depleted T cells, or PBMCs.

Authors' analysis steps: Amplification of reference gene primers provided the estimated nucleated cell counts. Data came from immunoSEQ multiplex PCR; TCRdb stores just in-frame clones and leaves some out. V, J and clone size reflect that table, while D and trimming were determined from the DNA. In the table there are 150,000 to 200,000 clones, around nine tenths of which are singletons. Sample: peripheral blood. This clonotype was sampled from a man aged 65 to 85 with acute or convalescent COVID-19.

The CDR3 DNA reads TGTGCCAGCAGATCTACAGACAGGGTGTCTGGAAACACCATATATTTT. It translates to CASRSTDRVSGNTIYF. The rearrangement links TRBV13 to TRBJ1-3; TRBD1 aligns across 7 bases. Germline CDR1 PRHDT, CDR2 FYEKMQ (reference sequence). Germline trimming cut 6 bases from V and 1 base from J; bases unmatched to any gene: 9. The CDR3 has 16 residues.